This T cell receptor beta chain was profiled in a study of cytomegalovirus exposure and HLA in healthy donors. About the study: For the 300 to 400 genotyped donors, more than 65% fell within the Caucasian-associated ancestry cluster. Study-level points and caveats: Of the V segments, some could not be distinguished, including TRBV6-2 and TRBV6-3, and were excluded. The study recorded 160 or so TCR beta chains that were cytomegalovirus-associated.

Comment on this clone: The target antigen is unknown.

Use of 60 Vbeta and 13 Jbeta primers characterized the PCR. Generated by immunoSEQ multiplex PCR, the TCRdb table keeps only in-frame clones and is missing some. The repertoire holds 100,000 to 150,000 clones, with about 83% as singletons. Germline V gene data show CDR1 as LNHDA and CDR2 as SQIVND (reference sequence). This CDR3 is 14 amino acids long. The J segment lost 4 bases and the V segment lost 5 bases, leaving 6 bases of the junction unmatched. These donors, healthy bone marrow donors, were studied. The rearrangement uses TRBV19 and TRBJ1-2; TRBD1 matches 8 bases. The TCR originated in a woman in her twenties or thirties in good health and CMV-seronegative. Material: PBMCs. The CDR3 DNA reads TGTGCCAGTAGTCAAACACAGGGGGTCTATGGCTACACCTTC. Encoded protein: CASSQTQGVYGYTF.